This TCR beta chain came from a study of blood T cell repertoires in COVID-19. Across the study: Material from acute and convalescent COVID-19 was sourced from the United States, Italy and Spain. Sources were T cells, B-cell-depleted T cells, or PBMCs; the material itself was cDNA or gDNA.

Trimming cost V 4 bases and J 10 bases, with 11 bases left between them. The length of the CDR3 is 13 residues. Germline V gives CDR1 LGHDT, CDR2 YNNKEL (reference sequence). In the original workflow: How many nucleated cells were present was estimated from reference gene primer amplification. Sequencing used immunoSEQ multiplex PCR; TCRdb keeps in-frame clones, though not all of them. Clone size and the V and J calls come from that table; the DNA yielded D and trimming. This sample has around 330,000 clones, with roughly nine tenths found just once. Cohorts were based on clinical histories the participants reported. This clone was counted a single time.

This receptor was identified in a man aged 55 to 70 who had recovered from COVID-19. What was sequenced was PBMCs or T cells enriched from blood (not recorded which). The chain carries TRBV3-1 (or the pseudogene TRBV3-2) and TRBJ1-6, with a possible D match to TRBD1 (6 bases). CDR3 in amino acids: CASSPTGLSPLHF. In nucleotides, the CDR3 is TGTGCCAGCAGCCCTACAGGGCTCTCACCCCTCCACTTT.